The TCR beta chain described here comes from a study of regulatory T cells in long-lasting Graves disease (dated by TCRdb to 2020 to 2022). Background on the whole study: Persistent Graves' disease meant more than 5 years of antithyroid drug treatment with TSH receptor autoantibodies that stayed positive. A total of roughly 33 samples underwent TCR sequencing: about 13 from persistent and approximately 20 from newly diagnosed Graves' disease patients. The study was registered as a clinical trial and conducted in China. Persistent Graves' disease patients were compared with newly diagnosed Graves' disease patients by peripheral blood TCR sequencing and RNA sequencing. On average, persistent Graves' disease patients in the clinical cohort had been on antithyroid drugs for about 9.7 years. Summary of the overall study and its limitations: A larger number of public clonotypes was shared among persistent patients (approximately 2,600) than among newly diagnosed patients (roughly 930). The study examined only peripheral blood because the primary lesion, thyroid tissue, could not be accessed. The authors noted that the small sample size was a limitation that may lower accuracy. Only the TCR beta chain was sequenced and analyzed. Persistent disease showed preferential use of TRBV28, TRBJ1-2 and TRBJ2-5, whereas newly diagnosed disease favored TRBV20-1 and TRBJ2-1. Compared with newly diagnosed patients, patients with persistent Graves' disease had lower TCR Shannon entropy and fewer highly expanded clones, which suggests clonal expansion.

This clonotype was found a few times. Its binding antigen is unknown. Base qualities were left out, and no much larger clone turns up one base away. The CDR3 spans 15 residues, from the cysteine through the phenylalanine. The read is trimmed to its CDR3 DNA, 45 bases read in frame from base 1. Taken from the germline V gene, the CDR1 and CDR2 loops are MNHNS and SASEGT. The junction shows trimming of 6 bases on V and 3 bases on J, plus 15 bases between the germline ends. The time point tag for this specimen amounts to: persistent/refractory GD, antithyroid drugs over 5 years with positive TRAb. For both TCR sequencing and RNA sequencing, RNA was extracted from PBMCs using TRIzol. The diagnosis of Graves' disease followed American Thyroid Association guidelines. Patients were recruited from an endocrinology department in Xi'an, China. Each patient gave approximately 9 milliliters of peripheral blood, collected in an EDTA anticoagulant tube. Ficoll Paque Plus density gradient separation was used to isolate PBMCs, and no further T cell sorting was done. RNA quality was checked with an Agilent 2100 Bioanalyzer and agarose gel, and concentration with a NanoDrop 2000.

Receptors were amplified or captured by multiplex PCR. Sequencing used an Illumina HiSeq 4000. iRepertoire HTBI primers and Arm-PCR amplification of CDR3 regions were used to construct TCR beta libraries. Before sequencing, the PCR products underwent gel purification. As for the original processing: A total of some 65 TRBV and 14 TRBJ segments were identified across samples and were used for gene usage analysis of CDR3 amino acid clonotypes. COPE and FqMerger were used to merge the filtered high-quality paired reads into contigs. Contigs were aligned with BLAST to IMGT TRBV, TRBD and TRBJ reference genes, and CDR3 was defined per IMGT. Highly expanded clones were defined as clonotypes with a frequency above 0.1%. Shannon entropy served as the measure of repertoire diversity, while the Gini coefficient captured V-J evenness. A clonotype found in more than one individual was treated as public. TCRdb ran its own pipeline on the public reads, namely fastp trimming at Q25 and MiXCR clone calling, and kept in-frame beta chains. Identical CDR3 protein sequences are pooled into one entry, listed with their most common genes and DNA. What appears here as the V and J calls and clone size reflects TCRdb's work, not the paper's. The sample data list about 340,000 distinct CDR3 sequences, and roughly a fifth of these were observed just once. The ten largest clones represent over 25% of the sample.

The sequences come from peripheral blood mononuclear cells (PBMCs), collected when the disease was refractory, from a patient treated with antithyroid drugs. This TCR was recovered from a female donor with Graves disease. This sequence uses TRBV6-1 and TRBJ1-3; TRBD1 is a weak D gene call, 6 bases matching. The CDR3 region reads CASSPRGAIGNTIYF. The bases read TGTGCCAGCAGCCCAAGGGGGGCGATTGGAAACACCATATATTTT.